This entry lists 17 T cell receptor beta chains sequenced from one sample in a study of cytomegalovirus exposure and HLA in healthy donors. Vbeta (60) and Jbeta (13) primers were used in the PCR. TCRdb's table, derived via immunoSEQ multiplex PCR, lists solely in-frame clones and lacks some. The sample holds a few hundred thousand clones, 80% to 90% seen once. Specimen: PBMCs. These receptors originate from a man aged 25 to 45 in good health and CMV-seronegative.

V gene TRBV5-5 combines with J gene TRBJ1-5; 7 positions match TRBD1. The CDR3 sequence is 16 residues long. Per the germline V gene, CDR1 is SGHKS and CDR2 is YYEKEE (reference sequence). V was clipped by 1 base and J by 0 bases; unmatched bases: 4. CDR3 nucleotides: TGTGCCAGCAGCTTGAGGGGGACAGATAGCAATCAGCCCCAGCATTTT. This gives the protein CASSLRGTDSNQPQHF.

This clone was seen a handful of times. The rearrangement joins TRBV5-4 to TRBJ2-3; D is ambiguous. The CDR3 totals 11 residues. The ends were cut back, 4 bases at V and 4 bases at J, with 4 bases in the middle. Germline assignment: CDR1 SGHNT and CDR2 YYREEE (reference sequence). Here the CDR3 reads CASSISDTQYF. DNA for the CDR3: TGTGCCAGCAGCATATCAGATACGCAGTATTTT.

This clone has just one count. The chain couples TRBV19 to TRBJ1-2; no clear D. The CDR3 loop spans 14 amino acids. Germline assignment: CDR1 LNHDA and CDR2 SQIVND (reference sequence). V shed 3 bases and J shed 1 base, with 9 bases lying between them. As DNA, the CDR3 is TGTGCCAGTAGTATGGGAGGCGTTAACTATGGCTACACCTTC. It specifies CASSMGGVNYGYTF.

This clone was recorded a few times. The rearrangement uses TRBV11-2 and TRBJ2-1; 9 nucleotides agree with TRBD2. The CDR3 extends over 16 amino acids. Trimming cost V 1 base and J 9 bases; bases outside gene matches: 10. Germline V gene lookup returns CDR1 SGHAT and CDR2 FQNNGV. The CDR3 sequence is CASSLGLAGGQGEQFF. The DNA of the CDR3 is TGTGCCAGCAGCTTAGGCCTGGCGGGGGGGCAAGGTGAGCAGTTCTTC.

The J gene is TRBJ2-3, the V gene TRBV5-1, with TRBD1 as a possible D gene (5 bases). CDR3 length: 14 residues. Looked up from germline, CDR1 is SGHRS and CDR2 is YFSETQ. V was pared by 2 bases and J by 2 bases, with 9 bases between. The CDR3 DNA is TGCGCCAGCAGCTTACAGGATTACACAGATACGCAGTATTTT. This sequence encodes CASSLQDYTDTQYF.

This chain connects TRBV27 to TRBJ2-7; 10 positions match TRBD1. V was pared by 6 bases and J by 0 bases, with 8 bases of the junction left unmatched. The CDR3 loop spans 16 amino acids. Germline CDR1 reads MNHEY; CDR2 reads SMNVEV (reference sequence). The CDR3 bases are TGTGCCAGCAGGAGGAGCGGGACAGGGGTCTCCTACGAGCAGTACTTC. Its translation: CASRRSGTGVSYEQYF.

The chain links TRBV11-2 to TRBJ2-5, with 7 bases that match TRBD1. Germline V gene data show CDR1 as SGHAT and CDR2 as FQNNGV. The trim removed 5 bases at V and 2 bases at J, leaving 5 bases unmatched. The CDR3 is made up of 14 amino acids. This chain's CDR3 is CASSLTGVQETQYF. CDR3 bases: TGTGCCAGCAGCCTTACAGGGGTTCAAGAGACCCAGTACTTC.

The sample holds one count of this clone. The CDR3 sequence: CASSFGIDSDTQYF. Here the CDR3 DNA reads TGTGCCAGCAGCTTTGGAATAGACTCGGATACGCAGTATTTT. The chain carries TRBV5-4 and TRBJ2-3; D gene uncertain. Trimming took off 2 bases at V and 6 bases at J, with 13 bases between the two ends. Germline CDR1 and CDR2: SGHNT and YYREEE (reference sequence). The CDR3 has 14 residues.

As to this clone: A junction boundary mismatches the germline segment, possibly from a read error. V is TRBV18 and J is TRBJ2-6; TRBD1 matches at 10 bases. CDR1 and CDR2 from the germline V gene are KGHSH and LQKENI. CDR3 size: 18 residues. The CDR3 protein is CASSPLTGQGSGASVLTF. The CDR3 DNA reads TGTGCCAGCTCACCTTTAACGGGACAGGGGTCTGGGGCCAGCGTCCTGACTTTC.

The V call is TRBV5-3, the J call TRBJ1-3; possible D gene TRBD1, 6 bases. TRBV5-3 is annotated as an ORF whose role is uncertain. V was shortened by 4 bases and J by 0 bases, with 8 bases between the two germline ends. This CDR3 spans 14 amino acids. CDR3 coding DNA: TGTGCCAGAAGCCGAGGGGGCTCTGGAAACACCATATATTTT. It encodes CARSRGGSGNTIYF.

V usage is TRBV16 and J usage is TRBJ1-1, with D uncertain. This CDR3 comprises 13 residues. Germline V gives CDR1 KGHSY, CDR2 FQNENV. The V end lost 1 base, the J end lost 7 bases, and 10 bases lay between the germline ends. The CDR3 nucleotides are TGTGCCAGCAGCCAATACACAGCTCTTGAAGCTTTCTTT. Its protein product is CASSQYTALEAFF.

This clone was observed a single time. The rearrangement links TRBV5-1 to TRBJ1-5; the D gene is possibly TRBD1 (6 bases). V shed 2 bases and J shed 7 bases, with 13 bases lying between them. Germline V gives CDR1 SGHRS, CDR2 YFSETQ. CDR3 size: 14 residues. CDR3 protein: CASSFSGDGQPQHF. The DNA for the CDR3 is TGCGCCAGCAGCTTTTCAGGGGACGGGCAGCCCCAGCATTTT.

The chain couples TRBV15 to TRBJ1-4, with TRBD1 matching over 10 bases. The CDR3 is 18 amino acids. Unmatched junction bases numbered 5, after V lost 1 base and J lost 0 bases. CDR1 LNHNV and CDR2 YYDKDF come from the germline V gene (reference sequence). Here the CDR3 DNA reads TGTGCCACCAGCAGAGGGGTCGGGACAGGGGCAACTAATGAAAAACTGTTTTTT. This encodes CATSRGVGTGATNEKLFF.

The chain links TRBV7-9 to TRBJ2-7, with a possible D match to TRBD1 (6 bases). The V and J ends lost 8 bases and 2 bases respectively, with 10 bases between them. Germline values: CDR1 SEHNR, CDR2 FQNEAQ (reference sequence). This CDR3 has 12 residues. Here the CDR3 DNA reads TGTGCCAGCGGTGGGGGCCCCTACGAGCAGTACTTC. It translates to CASGGGPYEQYF. Looking up the rest from reference TRBV7-9 and TRBJ2-7 gives the full variable domain: DTGVSQNPRHKITKRGQNVTFRCDPISEHNRLYWYRQTLGQGPEFLTYFQNEAQLEKSRLLSDRFSAERPKGSFSTLEIQRTEQGDSAMYLCASGGGPYEQYFGPGTRLTVT.

The chain has TRBV5-1 and TRBJ1-3, with D tentatively TRBD1 (5 bases). CDR1 and CDR2 from the germline V gene are SGHRS and YFSETQ. V lost 0 bases and J lost 0, with 19 bases in between. The CDR3 totals 19 residues. As DNA, the CDR3 is TGCGCCAGCAGCTTGGGGATCCACAGGAGCGGGCCCTCTGGAAACACCATATATTTT. Encoded protein: CASSLGIHRSGPSGNTIYF.

This clone was found once. The J gene is TRBJ1-2, the V gene TRBV2; no clear D gene. Trimming removed 10 bases at V and 8 bases at J, with 20 bases between. The CDR3 loop spans 13 amino acids. Germline CDR1 and CDR2: SNHLY and FYNNEI. Here the CDR3 reads CATGERTLAGYTF. The CDR3 DNA is TGTGCCACCGGAGAGCGTACCCTAGCCGGCTACACCTTC. Using reference TRBV2 and TRBJ1-2 for the parts outside the CDR3, the full variable domain is EPEVTQTPSHQVTQMGQEVILRCVPISNHLYFYWYRQILGQKVEFLVSFYNNEISEKSEIFDDQFSVERPDGSNFTLKIRSTKLEDSAMYFCATGERTLAGYTFGSGTRLTVV.

The chain has TRBV10-1 and TRBJ2-3; a weak D match, TRBD1 (6 bases). With 2 bases removed from V and 4 bases from J, the gap between germline ends came to 16 bases. Per germline, CDR1 WNHNN and CDR2 SYGVQD (reference sequence). The CDR3 totals 16 residues. This CDR3 reads CASSETGQIFPDTQYF. The CDR3 coding sequence is TGCGCCAGCAGTGAGACGGGACAAATATTCCCAGATACGCAGTATTTT.